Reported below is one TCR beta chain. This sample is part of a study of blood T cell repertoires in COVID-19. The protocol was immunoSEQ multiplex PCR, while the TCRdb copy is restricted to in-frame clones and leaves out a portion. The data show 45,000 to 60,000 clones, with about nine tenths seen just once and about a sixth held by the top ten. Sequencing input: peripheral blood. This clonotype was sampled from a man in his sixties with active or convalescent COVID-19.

DNA of the CDR3: TGTGCCAGCAGCTTATCGACAGATATGAACACTGAAGCTTTCTTT. It yields the protein CASSLSTDMNTEAFF. This sequence joins TRBV5-4 and TRBJ1-1, with D possibly being TRBD1 (5 bases). Trimming removed 2 bases from V and 0 bases from J, with 11 bases in between. Germline assignment: CDR1 SGHNT and CDR2 YYREEE (reference sequence). The CDR3 has 15 residues.